The sequence of this T cell receptor (beta chain) was determined in a study of T cells in localized non-small cell lung cancer. CDR3 length equals 16 residues. CDR1 and CDR2 from the germline V gene are SEHNR and FQNEAQ (reference sequence). Trimming removed 5 bases at V and 2 bases at J, with 17 bases between. Whole-study results and caveats: Heterogeneity is still possible, as just one tumor region was sequenced.

Comments on this clone: Its cognate antigen is unknown.

Data came from immunoSEQ multiplex PCR; TCRdb stores just in-frame clones and leaves some out. The table shows 30,000 or so clones, with 92% occurring only once. This sequence originates from a woman between 40 and 69 years old with stage III lung adenocarcinoma. The sample was peripheral blood mononuclear cells, taken before any cancer treatment. The chain joins TRBV7-9 to TRBJ2-3; maybe TRBD2 (7 bases). The CDR3 loop is CASSPGGGRVTDTQYF. Written as DNA, the CDR3 is TGTGCCAGCAGCCCTGGGGGCGGGAGAGTCACAGATACGCAGTATTTT.